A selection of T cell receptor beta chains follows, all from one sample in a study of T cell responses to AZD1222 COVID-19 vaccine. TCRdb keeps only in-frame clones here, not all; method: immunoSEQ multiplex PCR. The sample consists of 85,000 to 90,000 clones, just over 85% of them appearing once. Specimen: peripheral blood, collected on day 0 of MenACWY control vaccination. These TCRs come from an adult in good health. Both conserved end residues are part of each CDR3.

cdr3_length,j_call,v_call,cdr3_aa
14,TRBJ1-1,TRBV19,CASSIDQIGTEAFF
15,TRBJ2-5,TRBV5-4,CASSPGQGLRETQYF
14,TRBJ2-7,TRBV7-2,CASSLLVNAYEQYF
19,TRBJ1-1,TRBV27,CASSSLFDLTGNGNTEAFF
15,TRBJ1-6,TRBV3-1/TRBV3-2,CASSQEAGLNSPLHF
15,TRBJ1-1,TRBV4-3,CASSQTRSLNTEAFF
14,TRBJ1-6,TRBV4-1,CASSPGQGNSPLHF
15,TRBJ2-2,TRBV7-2,CASSYGDRENGELFF
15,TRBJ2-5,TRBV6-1,CASSEPGHSKETQYF
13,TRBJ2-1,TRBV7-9,CASRGGWNNEQFF
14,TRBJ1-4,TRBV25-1,CASSDREGREKLFF